This T cell receptor (beta chain) came from a study of regulatory T cells (dated by TCRdb to between 2018 and 2020). About the study as a whole: The study compared T-cell receptor beta repertoires of sorted regulatory, conventional CD4+ and CD8+ T cells in CD3G-deficient patients with those in healthy controls. Here is what the overall study found, with its caveats: In patients, repertoires had restricted unique TRB V-J pairs and skewed V and J gene usage, with regulatory T cells showing the most marked changes. CD8+ T cells from patients showed a nonsignificant trend toward lower Shannon entropy than control CD8+ cells.

A distance of 8 bases separates the germline ends of V and J, which lose 3 bases and 2 bases respectively. CDR1 is given as MDHEN and CDR2 as SYDVKM, both from the germline V gene. The CDR3, from cysteine to phenylalanine, totals 14 residues. The read is trimmed to its CDR3 DNA, 42 bases read in frame from base 1. The multiplex PCR relied on 52 forward TRBV primers and 13 reverse TRBJ primers, and amplification bias was corrected through assay-based and computational methods. Rearranged TRB loci were amplified from genomic DNA by multiplex PCR within the immunoSEQ assay. TRB amplicons were sequenced on an Illumina HiSeq platform. The original pipeline was this. Custom algorithms error-filtered the raw sequences and aligned the raw sequences to reference gene sequences, after which the immunoSEQ online tools were used for analysis. The frequencies of productive and nonproductive TRB rearrangements were evaluated among unique sequences as well as among total sequences. For TRB CDR3 positions 6 and 7, hydrophobicity together with amino acid composition served as the basis for assessing self-reactivity potential. For group comparisons, t tests, Mann-Whitney tests or two-way ANOVA were performed in Prism software. The immuneACCESS repertoire file appears here via TCRdb, limited to in-frame rearrangements. These files lack a portion of the clones; in checked studies, under half of the deficit traces to unresolved V genes, and the cause of the others is not known. That table gives V, J and clone size, and the DNA gave D and trimming. A total of several thousand clones appear in this sample, approximately 84% of them only once. The ten top clones hold 30% to 35% of the sample.

Every CD3G-deficient patient showed evidence of autoimmunity, and the autoimmunity was more severe in two of the patients. At the time of testing, the patients were between 2 and 39 years old, and their CD4+ and CD8+ T cells had reduced naive proportions and increased memory proportions. The patient group comprised 5 or 6 individuals with CD3G deficiency. An international network of physicians spanning the United States, Europe and Asia provided the patient samples and clinical data. Peripheral blood mononuclear cells were isolated by Ficoll density separation. A FACSAria cell sorter was used to isolate CD3+ CD8+ CD4- T cells. With respect to this clone: The target of this receptor is not known. The input lacks base qualities; no much larger clone sits a single base away.

Recombination joined TRBV28 with TRBJ1-3; 5 matching bases give a weak D call of TRBD1. Sequenced sample: CD8+ T cells sorted from blood. This receptor was obtained from a child aged 10-17 years with CD3G deficiency. The nucleotide sequence reads TGTGCCAGCAGTTTTAGGGGAACTGGAAACACCATATATTTT. The translation is CASSFRGTGNTIYF.